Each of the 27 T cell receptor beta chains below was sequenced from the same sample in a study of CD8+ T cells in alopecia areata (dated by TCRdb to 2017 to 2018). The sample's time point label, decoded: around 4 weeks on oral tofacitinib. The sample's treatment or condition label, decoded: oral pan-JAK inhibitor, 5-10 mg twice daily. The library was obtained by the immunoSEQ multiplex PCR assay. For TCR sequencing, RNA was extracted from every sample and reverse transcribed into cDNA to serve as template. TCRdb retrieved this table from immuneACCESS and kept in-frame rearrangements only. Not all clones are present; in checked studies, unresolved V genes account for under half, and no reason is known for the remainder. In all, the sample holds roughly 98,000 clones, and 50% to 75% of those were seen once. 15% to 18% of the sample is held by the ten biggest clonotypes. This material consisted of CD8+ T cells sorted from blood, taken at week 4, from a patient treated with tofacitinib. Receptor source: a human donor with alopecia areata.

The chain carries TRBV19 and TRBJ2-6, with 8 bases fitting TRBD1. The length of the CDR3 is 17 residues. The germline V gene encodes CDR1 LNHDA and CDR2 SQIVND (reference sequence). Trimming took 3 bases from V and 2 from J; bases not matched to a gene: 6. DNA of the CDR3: TGTGCCAGTAGTATCGTGGACAGGGAACCTGGGGCCAACGTCCTGACTTTC. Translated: CASSIVDREPGANVLTF. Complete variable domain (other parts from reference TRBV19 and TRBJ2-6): DGGITQSPKYLFRKEGQNVTLSCEQNLNHDAMYWYRQDPGQGLRLIYYSQIVNDFQKGDIAEGYSVSREKKESFPLTVTSAQKNPTAFYLCASSIVDREPGANVLTFGAGSRLTVL.

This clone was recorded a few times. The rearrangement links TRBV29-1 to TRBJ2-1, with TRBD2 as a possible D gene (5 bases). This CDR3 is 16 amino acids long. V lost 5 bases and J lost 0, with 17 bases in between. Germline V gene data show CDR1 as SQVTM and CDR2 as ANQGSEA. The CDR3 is CSVKTGGWSSYNEQFF. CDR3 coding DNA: TGCAGCGTTAAGACGGGCGGGTGGAGCTCCTACAATGAGCAGTTCTTC.

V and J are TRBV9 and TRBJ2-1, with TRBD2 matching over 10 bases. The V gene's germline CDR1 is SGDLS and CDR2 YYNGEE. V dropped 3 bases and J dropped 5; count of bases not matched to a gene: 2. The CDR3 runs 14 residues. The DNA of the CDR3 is TGTGCCAGCAGCGATAGCGGGGGGCACAATGAGCAGTTCTTC. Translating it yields CASSDSGGHNEQFF.

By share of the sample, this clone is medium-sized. CDR3 nucleotides: TGTGCCAGCAAAGGACAGGCCCCCGGGGCCAACGTCCTGACTTTC. As protein: CASKGQAPGANVLTF. The chain is built from TRBV6-5 and TRBJ2-6, with 7 positions matching TRBD1. Germline values: CDR1 MNHEY, CDR2 SVGAGI. The junction had 7 bases not matched to a gene; V was cut back by 7 bases and J by 4 bases. This CDR3 is built from 15 residues.

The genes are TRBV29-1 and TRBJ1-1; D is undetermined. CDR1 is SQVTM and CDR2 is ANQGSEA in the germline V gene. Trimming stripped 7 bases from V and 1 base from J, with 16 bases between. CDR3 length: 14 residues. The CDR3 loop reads CSAREGISNTEAFF. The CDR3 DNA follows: TGCAGCGCTAGGGAGGGCATCTCGAACACTGAAGCTTTCTTT. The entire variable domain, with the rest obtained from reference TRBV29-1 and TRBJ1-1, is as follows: SAVISQKPSRDICQRGTSLTIQCQVDSQVTMMFWYRQQPGQSLTLIATANQGSEATYESGFVIDKFPISRPNLTFSTLTVSNMSPEDSSIYLCSAREGISNTEAFFGQGTRLTVV.

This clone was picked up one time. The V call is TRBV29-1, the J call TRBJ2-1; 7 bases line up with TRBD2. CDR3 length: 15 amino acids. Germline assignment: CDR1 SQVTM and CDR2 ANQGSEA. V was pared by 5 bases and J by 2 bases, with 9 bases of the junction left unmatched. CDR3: CSVPRGDLAYNEQFF. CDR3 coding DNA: TGCAGCGTTCCCCGGGGGGACTTAGCCTACAATGAGCAGTTCTTC.

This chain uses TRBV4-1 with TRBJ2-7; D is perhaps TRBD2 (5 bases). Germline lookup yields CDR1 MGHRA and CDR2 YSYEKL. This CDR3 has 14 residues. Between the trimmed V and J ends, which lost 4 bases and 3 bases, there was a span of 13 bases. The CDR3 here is CASSPGGGDYEQYF. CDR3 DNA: TGCGCCAGCAGCCCAGGAGGCGGCGACTACGAGCAGTACTTC.

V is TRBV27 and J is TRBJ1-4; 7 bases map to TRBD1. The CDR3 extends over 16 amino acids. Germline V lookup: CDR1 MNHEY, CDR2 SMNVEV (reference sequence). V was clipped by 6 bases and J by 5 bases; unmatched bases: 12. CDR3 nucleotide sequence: TGTGCCAGCAGCCGATATCCGGGACAGCCCAATGAAAAACTGTTTTTT. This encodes CASSRYPGQPNEKLFF.

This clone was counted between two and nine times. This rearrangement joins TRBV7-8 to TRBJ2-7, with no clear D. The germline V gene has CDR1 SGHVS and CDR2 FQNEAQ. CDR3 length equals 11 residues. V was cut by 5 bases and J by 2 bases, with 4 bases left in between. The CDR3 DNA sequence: TGTGCCAGCAGCGCAACCTACGAGCAGTACTTC. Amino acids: CASSATYEQYF.

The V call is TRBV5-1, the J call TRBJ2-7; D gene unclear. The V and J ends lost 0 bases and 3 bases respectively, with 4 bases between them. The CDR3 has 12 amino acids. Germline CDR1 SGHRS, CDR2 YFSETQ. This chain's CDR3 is CASSLVIYEQYF. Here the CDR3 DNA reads TGCGCCAGCAGCTTGGTAATCTACGAGCAGTACTTC.

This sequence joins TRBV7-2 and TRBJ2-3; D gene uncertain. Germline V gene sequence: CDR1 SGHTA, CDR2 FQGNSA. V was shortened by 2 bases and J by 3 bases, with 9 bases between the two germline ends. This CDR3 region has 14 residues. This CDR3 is CASSLTPVTDTQYF. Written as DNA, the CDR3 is TGTGCCAGCAGCTTAACCCCGGTAACAGATACGCAGTATTTT.

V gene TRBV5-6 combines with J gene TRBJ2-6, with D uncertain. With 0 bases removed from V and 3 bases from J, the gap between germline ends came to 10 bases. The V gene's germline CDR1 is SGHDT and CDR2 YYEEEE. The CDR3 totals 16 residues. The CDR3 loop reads CASSLARVSGANVLTF. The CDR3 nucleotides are TGTGCCAGCAGCTTGGCTCGGGTTAGTGGGGCCAACGTCCTGACTTTC.

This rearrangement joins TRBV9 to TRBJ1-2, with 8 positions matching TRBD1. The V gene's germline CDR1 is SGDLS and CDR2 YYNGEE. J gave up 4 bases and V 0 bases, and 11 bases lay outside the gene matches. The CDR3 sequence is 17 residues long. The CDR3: CASSVEIMTGEGYGYTF. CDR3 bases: TGTGCCAGCAGCGTAGAAATAATGACAGGGGAAGGCTATGGCTACACCTTC.

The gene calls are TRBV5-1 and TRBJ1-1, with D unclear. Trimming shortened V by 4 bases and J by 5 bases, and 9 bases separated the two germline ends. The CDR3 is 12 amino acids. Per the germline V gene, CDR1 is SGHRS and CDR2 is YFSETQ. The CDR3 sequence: CASSARGTEAFF. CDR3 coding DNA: TGCGCCAGCAGCGCCCGAGGGACTGAAGCTTTCTTT. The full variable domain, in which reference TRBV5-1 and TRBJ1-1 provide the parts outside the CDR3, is KAGVTQTPRYLIKTRGQQVTLSCSPISGHRSVSWYQQTPGQGLQFLFEYFSETQRNKGNFPGRFSGRQFSNSRSEMNVSTLELGDSALYLCASSARGTEAFFGQGTRLTVV.

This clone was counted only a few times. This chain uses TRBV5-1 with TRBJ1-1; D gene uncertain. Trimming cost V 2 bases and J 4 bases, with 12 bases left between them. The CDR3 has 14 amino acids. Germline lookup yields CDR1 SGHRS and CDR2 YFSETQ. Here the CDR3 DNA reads TGCGCCAGCAGCTTAGCACTCTCGGGCACTGAAGCTTTCTTT. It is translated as CASSLALSGTEAFF.

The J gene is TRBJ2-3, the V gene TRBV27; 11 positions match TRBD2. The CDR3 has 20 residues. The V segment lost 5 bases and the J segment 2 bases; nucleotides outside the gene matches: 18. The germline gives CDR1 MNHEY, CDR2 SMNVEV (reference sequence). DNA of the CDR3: TGTGCCAGCAGTGGGCGGACAGGGTTGTGGACTAGCGGGTTCACAGATACGCAGTATTTT. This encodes CASSGRTGLWTSGFTDTQYF.

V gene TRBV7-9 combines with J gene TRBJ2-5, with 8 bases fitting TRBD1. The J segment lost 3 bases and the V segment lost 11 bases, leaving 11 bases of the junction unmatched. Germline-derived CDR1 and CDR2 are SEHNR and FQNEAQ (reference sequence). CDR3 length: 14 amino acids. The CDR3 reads CAGETGVAEETQYF. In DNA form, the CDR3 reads TGTGCCGGCGAGACAGGGGTAGCGGAAGAGACCCAGTACTTC.

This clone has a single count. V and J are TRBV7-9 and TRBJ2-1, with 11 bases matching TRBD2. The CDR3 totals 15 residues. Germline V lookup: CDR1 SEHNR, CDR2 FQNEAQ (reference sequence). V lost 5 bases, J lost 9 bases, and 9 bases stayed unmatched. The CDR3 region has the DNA TGTGCCAGCAGCCATGATCCGGGACTAGCGGCTGAGCAGTTCTTC. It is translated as CASSHDPGLAAEQFF.

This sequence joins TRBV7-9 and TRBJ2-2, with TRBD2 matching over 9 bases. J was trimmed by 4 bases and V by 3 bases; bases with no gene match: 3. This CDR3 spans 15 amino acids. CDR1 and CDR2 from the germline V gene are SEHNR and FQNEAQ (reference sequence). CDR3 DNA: TGTGCCAGCAGCTTTGGACTAGCGAGCACCGGGGAGCTGTTTTTT. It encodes CASSFGLASTGELFF.

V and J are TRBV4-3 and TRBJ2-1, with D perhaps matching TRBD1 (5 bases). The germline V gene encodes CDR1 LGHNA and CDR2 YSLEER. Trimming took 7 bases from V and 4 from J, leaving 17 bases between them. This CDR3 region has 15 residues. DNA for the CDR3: TGCGCCAGCACCCAGGGCCTAGACTCGTACAATGAGCAGTTCTTC. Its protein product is CASTQGLDSYNEQFF.

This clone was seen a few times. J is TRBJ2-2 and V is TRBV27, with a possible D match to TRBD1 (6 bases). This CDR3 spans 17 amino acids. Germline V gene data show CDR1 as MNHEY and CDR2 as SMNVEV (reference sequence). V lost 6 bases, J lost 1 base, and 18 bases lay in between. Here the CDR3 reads CASRLNGPQGNTGELFF. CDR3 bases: TGTGCCAGCAGACTTAACGGGCCACAGGGGAACACCGGGGAGCTGTTTTTT.

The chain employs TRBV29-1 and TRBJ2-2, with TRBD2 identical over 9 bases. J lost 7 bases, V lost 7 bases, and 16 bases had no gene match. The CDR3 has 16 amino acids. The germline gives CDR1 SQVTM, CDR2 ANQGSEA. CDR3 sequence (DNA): TGCAGCGCACGCCTCCTTACCTCGACTAGCGGCGGGGAGCTGTTTTTT. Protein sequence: CSARLLTSTSGGELFF.

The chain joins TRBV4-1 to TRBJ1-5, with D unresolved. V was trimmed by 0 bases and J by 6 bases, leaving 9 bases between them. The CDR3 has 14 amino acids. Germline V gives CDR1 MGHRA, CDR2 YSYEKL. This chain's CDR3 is CASSQDSAGQPQHF. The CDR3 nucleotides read TGCGCCAGCAGCCAAGATTCAGCGGGTCAGCCCCAGCATTTT.

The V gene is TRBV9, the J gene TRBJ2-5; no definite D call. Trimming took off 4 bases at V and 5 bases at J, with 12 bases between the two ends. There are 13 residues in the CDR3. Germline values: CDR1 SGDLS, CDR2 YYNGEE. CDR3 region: CASSSPPWETQYF. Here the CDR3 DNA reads TGTGCCAGCAGCTCCCCCCCATGGGAGACCCAGTACTTC.

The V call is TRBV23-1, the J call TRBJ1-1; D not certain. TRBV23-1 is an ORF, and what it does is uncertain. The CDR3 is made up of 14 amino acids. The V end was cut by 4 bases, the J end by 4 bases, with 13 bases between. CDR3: CASSPNSPGTEAFF. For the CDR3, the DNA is TGCGCCAGCAGTCCAAACAGCCCAGGCACTGAAGCTTTCTTT.

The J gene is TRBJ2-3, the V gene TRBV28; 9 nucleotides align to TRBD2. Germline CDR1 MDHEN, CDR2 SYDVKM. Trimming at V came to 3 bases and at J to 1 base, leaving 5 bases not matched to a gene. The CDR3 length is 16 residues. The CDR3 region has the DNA TGTGCCAGCAGTTTCGGGAAGCGGGAGGGCACAGATACGCAGTATTTT. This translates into CASSFGKREGTDTQYF.

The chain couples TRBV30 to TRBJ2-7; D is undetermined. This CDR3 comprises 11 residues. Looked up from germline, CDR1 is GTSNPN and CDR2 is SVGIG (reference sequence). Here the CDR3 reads CAADGSYEQYF. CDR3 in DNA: TGTGCTGCGGACGGATCCTACGAGCAGTACTTC.